Sequencing of this T cell receptor beta chain was carried out in a study of T cell changes during pregnancy in multiple sclerosis. This table comes from immunoSEQ multiplex PCR, and its TCRdb copy is limited to in-frame clones, with some not included. The table lists about 49,000 clones, 90% to 95% of them singletons. The CDR3 contains 13 residues. V lost 6 bases, J lost 8 bases, and 7 bases stayed unmatched. Per germline, CDR1 MNHNS and CDR2 SASEGT. The clonotype was recovered from a female donor with multiple sclerosis, enrolled in a pregnancy study. The chain recombines TRBV6-1 with TRBJ1-2, with TRBD1 matching 9 bases. Sequenced here: CD8+ T cells from peripheral blood mononuclear cells, sampled before pregnancy. The CDR3, as DNA: TGTGCCAGCAGGTTACAGGGGGCTGAGGGCTACACCTTC. It translates to CASRLQGAEGYTF.